This T cell receptor beta chain was observed in a study of regulatory T cells in long-lasting Graves disease. Broader study findings: Rather than thyroid tissue, only peripheral blood underwent study.

Sample time point: persistent/refractory GD, antithyroid drugs over 5 years with positive TRAb. Scientists built the TCR library using RNA that was extracted from PBMCs. Investigators prepared the TCR beta libraries by applying iRepertoire HTBI primers and Arm-PCR of CDR3 regions. One entry per CDR3 protein, called by TCRdb with MiXCR from the multiplex PCR reads. The sample includes around 450,000 distinct CDR3 sequences, roughly 21% of them seen just once. In this sample, this clonotype turned up many times. Its specificity is unknown. Source: peripheral blood mononuclear cells (PBMCs), taken when the disease was refractory, from a patient treated with antithyroid drugs. This clonotype originated in a female donor with Graves disease.

This CDR3 is CASSLGTSGSPTQYF. CDR3 in DNA: TGTGCCAGCAGTTTAGGGACTAGCGGCTCTCCGACCCAGTACTTC. The rearrangement joins TRBV27 to TRBJ2-5, with 11 bases matching TRBD2. Trimming removed 2 bases from V and 7 bases from J; junction bases left unmatched: 6. The CDR3 consists of 15 residues. The germline gives CDR1 MNHEY, CDR2 SMNVEV (reference sequence).